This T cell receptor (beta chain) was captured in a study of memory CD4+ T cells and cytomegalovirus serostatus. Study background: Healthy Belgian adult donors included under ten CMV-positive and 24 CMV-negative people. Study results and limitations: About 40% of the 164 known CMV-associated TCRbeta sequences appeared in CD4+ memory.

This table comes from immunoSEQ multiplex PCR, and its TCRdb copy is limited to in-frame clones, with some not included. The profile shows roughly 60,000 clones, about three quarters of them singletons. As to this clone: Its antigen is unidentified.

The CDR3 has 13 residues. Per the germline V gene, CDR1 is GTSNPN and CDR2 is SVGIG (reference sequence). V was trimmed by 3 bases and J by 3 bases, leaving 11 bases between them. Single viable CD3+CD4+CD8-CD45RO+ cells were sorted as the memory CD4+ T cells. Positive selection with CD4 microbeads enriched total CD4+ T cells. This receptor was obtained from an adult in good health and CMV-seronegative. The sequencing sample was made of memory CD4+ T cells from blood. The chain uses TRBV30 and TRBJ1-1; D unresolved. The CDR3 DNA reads TGTGCCTGGAGGAAAGAGGAGTACACTGAAGCTTTCTTT. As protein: CAWRKEEYTEAFF.